Listed below are T cell receptor beta chains from one sample, sequenced in a study of blood T cell repertoires in COVID-19. The data were produced by immunoSEQ multiplex PCR, yet TCRdb's version contains in-frame clones alone and is incomplete. The sample lists around 180,000 clones, about 88% occurring once. The sequenced material came from peripheral blood. The receptors originated from a man aged 55 to 70 with acute or convalescent COVID-19. The CDR3 runs from the conserved cysteine through the conserved F or W. Fields, in order: J gene, clone size, D gene, V gene, CDR3 DNA, CDR3 protein. The D gene is left open where the match is weak. Clone size appears in some rows only: once, few, many, or a class for an expanded clone.

TRBJ1-6 . . TRBV3-1/TRBV3-2 TGTGCCAGCAGCCCCGGACTGACTAATTCACCCCTCCACTTT CASSPGLTNSPLHF
TRBJ1-1 once . TRBV6-2/TRBV6-3 TGTGCCAGCAGCCGGGAGGGGGGGGACGCTGAAGCTTTCTTT CASSREGGDAEAFF
TRBJ1-5 . . TRBV6-2/TRBV6-3 TGTGCCAGCAGTTACTCGCCCGAGGGACAGCCCCAGCATTTT CASSYSPEGQPQHF
TRBJ1-4 . . TRBV23-1 TGCGCCAGCAGGGACCAGGGAGGGGGGATGGCTAATGAAAAACTGTTTTTT CASRDQGGGMANEKLFF
TRBJ2-7 . TRBD2 TRBV29-1 TGCAGCGTTACTAGCGGCTCCTACGAGCAGTACTTC CSVTSGSYEQYF
TRBJ1-5 . . TRBV29-1 TGCAGCGTTGCTGGCAACCGCCTTGGGCCCCAGCATTTT CSVAGNRLGPQHF
TRBJ1-1 few . TRBV2 TGTGCCAGCAGTGCAATGAACACTGAAGCTTTCTTT CASSAMNTEAFF
TRBJ1-2 . TRBD1 TRBV11-2 TGTGCCAGCAGCCAGAACAGGGGGCACCCGGTGGGCTACACCTTC CASSQNRGHPVGYTF
TRBJ1-1 . . TRBV29-1 TGCAGCGTCTGGAGGGATATGAACACTGAAGCTTTCTTT CSVWRDMNTEAFF
TRBJ2-3 . TRBD1 TRBV5-1 TGCGCCAGCACCTCGACAGGGGGAGATACGCAGTATTTT CASTSTGGDTQYF
TRBJ2-1 few TRBD2 TRBV4-2 TGTGCCAGCAGCCAAGAGGGACTAGCGGGAGCGAATGAGCAGTTCTTC CASSQEGLAGANEQFF
TRBJ1-6 few . TRBV30 TGTGCCTGGAGCGAAGGGGATTCACCCCTCCACTTT CAWSEGDSPLHF
TRBJ1-6 . . TRBV5-1 TGCGCCAGCAGCTTGCAAGGGTTTGAGGGCTCACCCCTCCACTTT CASSLQGFEGSPLHF
TRBJ2-5 . TRBD1 TRBV14 TGTGCCAGCAGCCTGCAGACAGGGCGAATACTCCAAGAGACCCAGTACTTC CASSLQTGRILQETQYF
TRBJ2-7 few . TRBV4-1 TGCGCCAGCAGCCAAGATCGGGTTGAAATCTACGAGCAGTACTTC CASSQDRVEIYEQYF
TRBJ1-1 . . TRBV18 TGTGCCAGCTCACCAATCGGGGAAACTGAAGCTTTCTTT CASSPIGETEAFF
TRBJ1-4 . TRBD1 TRBV5-1 TGCGCCAGCAGCCCAGGGGGTCAGGGTGAAAAACTGTTTTTT CASSPGGQGEKLFF
TRBJ1-3 . . TRBV30 TGTGCCTGGAGTGTGGCAGGGTATTCCGGAAACACCATATATTTT CAWSVAGYSGNTIYF
TRBJ2-5 . . TRBV24-1 TGTGCCACCAGTGATTTGAGGCCAGGCCGCGGGGAGACCCAGTACTTC CATSDLRPGRGETQYF
TRBJ2-7 . TRBD1 TRBV19 TGTGCCAGTAGTATTTGGTCCGGGACAGGGAGCGGCGAGCAGTACTTC CASSIWSGTGSGEQYF
TRBJ2-5 . . TRBV19 TGTGCCAGTAGTATCGGAGGGTCACGGGGCCAAGAGACCCAGTACTTC CASSIGGSRGQETQYF
TRBJ1-1 . . TRBV5-4 TGTGCCAGCAGCACGCCCAGGGCGGACACTGAAGCTTTCTTT CASSTPRADTEAFF
TRBJ1-3 . . TRBV7-9 TGTGCCAGCAGCCCATCCGCGGGAAACACCATATATTTT CASSPSAGNTIYF
TRBJ2-4 . . TRBV5-4 TGTGCCAGCAGCTTTTGGCAGGGATTTGACATTCAGTACTTC CASSFWQGFDIQYF
TRBJ2-3 . . TRBV9 TGTGCCAGCAGCGTAGGTGGGCTTAGGGATACGCAGTATTTT CASSVGGLRDTQYF
TRBJ2-1 many . TRBV9 TGTGCCAGCAGCGTAGACAGCGGCTCCTACAATGAGCAGTTCTTC CASSVDSGSYNEQFF
TRBJ1-2 . TRBD1 TRBV3-1/TRBV3-2 TGTGCCAGCAGCCAAGGACAGGGGGCAGCTAACTATGGCTACACCTTC CASSQGQGAANYGYTF
TRBJ2-3 . . TRBV7-6 TGTGCCAGCAGCTTAGAAGGGGGTTCTCCCCGAGATACGCAGTATTTT CASSLEGGSPRDTQYF
TRBJ2-1 . TRBD2 TRBV7-9 TGTGCCAGCAGCTTCTCGAGCGGGGTAACCTACAATGAGCAGTTCTTC CASSFSSGVTYNEQFF
TRBJ2-2 . TRBD1 TRBV14 TGTGCCAGCAGCGCGCGGACAGGGGGATATTCCGGGGAGCTGTTTTTT CASSARTGGYSGELFF
TRBJ2-3 . . TRBV6-1 TGTGCCAGCAGTGAAGCCCGGGCGGGCTCAGATACGCAGTATTTT CASSEARAGSDTQYF
TRBJ1-2 . TRBD1 TRBV6-5 TGTGCCAGCAGGTCGACAGGGTCAAACTATGGCTACACCTTC CASRSTGSNYGYTF
TRBJ1-1 . TRBD1 TRBV6-5 TGTGCCAGCAGGGGACAGGCGAACACTGAAGCTTTCTTT CASRGQANTEAFF
TRBJ2-1 . . TRBV11-3 TGTGCCAGCAGCTTAGCTGGAGACAGGGAGCAGTTCTTC CASSLAGDREQFF
TRBJ1-4 once . TRBV9 TGTGCCAGCAGCGTAACAGCTGCAACTAATGAAAAACTGTTTTTT CASSVTAATNEKLFF
TRBJ2-3 . . TRBV6-2/TRBV6-3 TGTGCCAGCAGTTACTCCGGGGTAGGCACAGATACGCAGTATTTT CASSYSGVGTDTQYF
TRBJ2-7 . TRBD1 TRBV4-3 TGCGCCAGCAGCCAAGAACAGGGGAGCGAGCAGTACTTC CASSQEQGSEQYF
TRBJ1-3 . . TRBV4-1 TGCGCCAGCAGCCCAGGGGGAAACACCATATATTTT CASSPGGNTIYF
TRBJ1-5 . TRBD1 TRBV27 TGTGCCAGCAGTTTCAGGGGGTCGCAGCCCCAGCATTTT CASSFRGSQPQHF
TRBJ2-5 . TRBD2 TRBV11-2 TGTGCCAGTAGAAATAGCGGGGGGGAGACCCAGTACTTC CASRNSGGETQYF